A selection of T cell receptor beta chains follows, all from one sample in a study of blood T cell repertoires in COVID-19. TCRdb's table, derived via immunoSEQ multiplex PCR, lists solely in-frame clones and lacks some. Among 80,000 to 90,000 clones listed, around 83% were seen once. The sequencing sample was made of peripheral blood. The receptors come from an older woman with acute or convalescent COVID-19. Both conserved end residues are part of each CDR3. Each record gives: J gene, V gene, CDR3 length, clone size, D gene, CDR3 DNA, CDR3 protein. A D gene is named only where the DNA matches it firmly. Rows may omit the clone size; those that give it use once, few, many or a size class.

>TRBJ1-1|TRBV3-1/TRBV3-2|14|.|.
TGTGCCAGCAGCCAAGTTTTAACTAACACTGAAGCTTTCTTT
CASSQVLTNTEAFF
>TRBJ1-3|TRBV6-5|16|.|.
TGTGCCAGCAGTTTGACTAGGGTCCCCTCTGGAAACACCATATATTTT
CASSLTRVPSGNTIYF
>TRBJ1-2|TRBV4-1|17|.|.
TGCGCCAGCAGCCACCCCGCGGGACCTCGGGTGTCAGATGGCTACACCTTC
CASSHPAGPRVSDGYTF
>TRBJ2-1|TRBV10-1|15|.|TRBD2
TGCGCCAGCAGTGATGGTAGCGGGGGGTACAATGAGCAGTTCTTC
CASSDGSGGYNEQFF
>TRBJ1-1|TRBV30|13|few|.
TGTGCCTGGAGGTGGGGGCCGAACACTGAAGCTTTCTTT
CAWRWGPNTEAFF
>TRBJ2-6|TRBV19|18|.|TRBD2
TGTGCCAGTAGTAGCTTGCGGGGGGCCCTAGGAGGGGCCAACGTCCTGACTTTC
CASSSLRGALGGANVLTF
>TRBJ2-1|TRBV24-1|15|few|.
TGTGCCACCCGCCCCACAGGGAGCTCCTACAATGAGCAGTTCTTC
CATRPTGSSYNEQFF
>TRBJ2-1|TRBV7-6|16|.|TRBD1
TGTGCCAGCAGCTTAGAGCGGACAGGGGGCCAGAATGAGCAGTTCTTC
CASSLERTGGQNEQFF
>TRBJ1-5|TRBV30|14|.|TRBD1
TGTGCCTGGTCAACCGGGACAGGTGAACAGCCCCAGCATTTT
CAWSTGTGEQPQHF
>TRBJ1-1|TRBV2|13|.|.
TGTGCCAGCACTAGCACGATGAACACTGAAGCTTTCTTT
CASTSTMNTEAFF
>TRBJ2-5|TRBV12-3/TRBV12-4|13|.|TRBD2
TGTGCCAGCGGGGGGGAAACTAGGGAGACCCAGTACTTC
CASGGETRETQYF
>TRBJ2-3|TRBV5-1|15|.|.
TGCGCCAGCACTCAGGTCCTCCAGGGAGGAGATACGCAGTATTTT
CASTQVLQGGDTQYF
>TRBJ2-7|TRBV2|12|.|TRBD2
TGTGCCAGCAGATCCCGGGGGGGCGAGCAGTACTTC
CASRSRGGEQYF
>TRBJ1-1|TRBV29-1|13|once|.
TGCAGCGTTAAACGTTTGGGGGGCACTGAAGCTTTCTTT
CSVKRLGGTEAFF
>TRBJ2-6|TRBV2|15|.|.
TGTGCCACCGCACGGGAGTTCTCTGGGGCCAACGTCCTGACTTTC
CATAREFSGANVLTF
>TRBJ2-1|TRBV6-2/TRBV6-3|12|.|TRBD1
TGTGCCAGCAGTTACGACAGGGTGAAGCAGTTCTTC
CASSYDRVKQFF
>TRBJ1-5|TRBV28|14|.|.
TGTGCCAGCAGTCCGGAGGGGCGAATGAATCCCCAGCATTTT
CASSPEGRMNPQHF
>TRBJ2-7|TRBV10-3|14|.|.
TGTGCCTCCAAATCAGGAGGAAGCTCCTACGAGCAGTACTTC
CASKSGGSSYEQYF
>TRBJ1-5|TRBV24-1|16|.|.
TGTGCCACCAGTGACCCCGCAGGAGGGAGCAATCAGCCCCAGCATTTT
CATSDPAGGSNQPQHF
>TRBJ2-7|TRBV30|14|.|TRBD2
TGTGCCTCCGACCTAGCGGGGGGGCCTTACGAGCAGTACTTC
CASDLAGGPYEQYF
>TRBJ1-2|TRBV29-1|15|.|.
TGCAGCGTTCTATCGCGGGACTTTCCGACCTATGGCTACACCTTC
CSVLSRDFPTYGYTF
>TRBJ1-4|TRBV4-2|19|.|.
TGTGCCAGCAGCCGCGCGGGGGGGGCACAGGGTAACCAGATCGAAAAACTGTTTTTT
CASSRAGGAQGNQIEKLFF
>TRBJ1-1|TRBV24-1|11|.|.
TGTGCCACCAGTGACGGACTAGAAGCTTTCTTT
CATSDGLEAFF
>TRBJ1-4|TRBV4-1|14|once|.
TGCGCCAGCAGCCCGGTTTCAACTAATGAAAAACTGTTTTTT
CASSPVSTNEKLFF
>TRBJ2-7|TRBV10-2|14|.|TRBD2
TGCGCCAGCAGTGGACGGACTAGCGCTTACGAGCAGTACTTC
CASSGRTSAYEQYF
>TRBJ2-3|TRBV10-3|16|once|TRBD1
TGTGCCATCAGTCAACGAAGGGACAGGGAGGGCGATACGCAGTATTTT
CAISQRRDREGDTQYF
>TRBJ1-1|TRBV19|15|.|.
TGTGCCAGTAGGGGAGGGACGGCCATGGGCGTCGAGGCTTTCTTT
CASRGGTAMGVEAFF
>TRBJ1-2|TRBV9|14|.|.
TGTGCCAGCAGCGTAGAATCGCTGGTCGGTGGCTACACCTTC
CASSVESLVGGYTF
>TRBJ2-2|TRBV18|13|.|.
TGTGCCAGCTCACCTTCTACTACCGGGGAGCTGTTTTTT
CASSPSTTGELFF
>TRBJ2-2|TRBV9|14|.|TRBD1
TGTGCCAGCACCCCGGGACAGGGAATCGGGGAGCTGTTTTTT
CASTPGQGIGELFF
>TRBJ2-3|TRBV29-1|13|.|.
TGCAGCGTTGAGATCACTAGCACAGATACGCAGTATTTT
CSVEITSTDTQYF
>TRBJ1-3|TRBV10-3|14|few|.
TGTGCCATCAGCTTACAGGGAACGGGAAACACCATATATTTT
CAISLQGTGNTIYF
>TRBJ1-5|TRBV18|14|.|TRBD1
TGTGCCAGCTCACTCAGGACAGGGGGCCAGCCCCAGCATTTT
CASSLRTGGQPQHF
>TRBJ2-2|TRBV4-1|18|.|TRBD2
TGCGCCAGCAGCCAGGACAAAGGAGCGGGGGCGTACACCGGGGAGCTGTTTTTT
CASSQDKGAGAYTGELFF
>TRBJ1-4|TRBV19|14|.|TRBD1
TGTGCCAGTAGTATGGGACAGGGGCATGAAAAACTGTTTTTT
CASSMGQGHEKLFF
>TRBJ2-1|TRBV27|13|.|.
TGTGCCAGCAGCCTAAATAACTACAATGAGCAGTTCTTC
CASSLNNYNEQFF
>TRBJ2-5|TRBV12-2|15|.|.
TGTGCAAGTCGCCTTGGGACAGGGGCTAGGGAGACCCAGTACTTC
CASRLGTGARETQYF
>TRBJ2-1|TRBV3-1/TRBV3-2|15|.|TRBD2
TGTGCCAGCAGCCCCTGGACTAGCGCTTACAATGAGCAGTTCTTC
CASSPWTSAYNEQFF
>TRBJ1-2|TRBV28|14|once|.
TGTGCCAGCAGTCTCCCTACAGAATCCTATGGCTACACCTTC
CASSLPTESYGYTF
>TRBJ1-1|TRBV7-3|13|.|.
TGTGCCAGCAGCTTAGACAGAAGCACTGAAGCTTTCTTT
CASSLDRSTEAFF
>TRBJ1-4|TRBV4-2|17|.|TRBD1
TGTGCCAGCAGCCAAGATCCCAGGGGGCATGAGAATGAAAAACTGTTTTTT
CASSQDPRGHENEKLFF
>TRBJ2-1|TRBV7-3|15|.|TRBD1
TGTGCCAGCAGCTTACCGGGACAGGGGGTCGGTGAGCAGTTCTTC
CASSLPGQGVGEQFF
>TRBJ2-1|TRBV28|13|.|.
TGTGCCAGCAGCGGAGGGGTTAGCAATGAGCAGTTCTTC
CASSGGVSNEQFF
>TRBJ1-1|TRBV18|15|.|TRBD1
TGTGCCAGCTCACTTTCGGGACAGGATAACACTGAAGCTTTCTTT
CASSLSGQDNTEAFF
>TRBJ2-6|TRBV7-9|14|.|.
TGTGCCAGCAGCTCCCCACAGGGGGCCAACGTCCTGACTTTC
CASSSPQGANVLTF
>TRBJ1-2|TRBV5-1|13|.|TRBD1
TGCGCCAGCAGCTTGGAGGGGGCATCTGGCTACACCTTC
CASSLEGASGYTF